This T cell receptor (beta chain) was sequenced for a study of response to subunit inactivated influenza vaccine. Study results and caveats: Each seasonal flu vaccination may recruit only limited new T cells, authors suggested.

On this clonotype itself: Its specificity is unknown.

The CDR3 length is 19 residues. MiXCR was run by TCRdb on the RT-PCR reads, yielding one entry per CDR3 protein. The profile covers approximately 170,000 distinct CDR3 sequences, with about an eighth appearing a single time and approximately 25% taken by the ten largest. V gene TRBV12-1 combines with J gene TRBJ2-3; TRBD2 is the table's D call, not checked against the DNA. TRBV12-1 is reported as a pseudogene. This clonotype originated in a man aged 45-65 years who received an inactivated influenza vaccine. The sample in question was CD8+ T cells sorted from PBMCs, obtained approximately 5 days after vaccination. CDR3 amino acids: CASSFAGTSGGTSTDTQYF. In nucleotides, the CDR3 is TGTGCCAGCAGCTTTGCAGGGACTAGCGGGGGAACTAGCACAGATACGCAGTATTTT.